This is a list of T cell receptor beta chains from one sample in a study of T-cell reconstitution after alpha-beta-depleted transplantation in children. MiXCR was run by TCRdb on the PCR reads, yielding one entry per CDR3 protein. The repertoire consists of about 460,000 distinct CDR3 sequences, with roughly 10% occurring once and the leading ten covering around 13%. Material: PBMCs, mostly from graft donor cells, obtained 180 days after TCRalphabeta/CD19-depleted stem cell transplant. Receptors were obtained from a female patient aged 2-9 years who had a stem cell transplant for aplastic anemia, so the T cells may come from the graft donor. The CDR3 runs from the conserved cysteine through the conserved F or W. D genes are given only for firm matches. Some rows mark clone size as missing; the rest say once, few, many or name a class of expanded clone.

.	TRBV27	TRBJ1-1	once	CASSPDRVRSTEAFF	TGTGCCAGCAGTCCCGATCGGGTCCGAAGCACTGAAGCTTTCTTT
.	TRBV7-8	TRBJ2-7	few	CASSFTGRPHEQYF	TGTGCCAGCAGCTTTACAGGTCGTCCTCACGAGCAGTACTTC
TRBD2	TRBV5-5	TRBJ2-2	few	CASTPLVAGAPGELFF	TGTGCCAGCACCCCCCTGGTAGCGGGAGCTCCTGGGGAGCTGTTTTTT
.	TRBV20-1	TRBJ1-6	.	CSASNRRTYNSPLHF	TGCAGTGCTAGCAACCGAAGAACCTATAATTCACCCCTCCACTTT
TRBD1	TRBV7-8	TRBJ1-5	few	CASSAYRGLNQPQHF	TGTGCCAGCAGCGCCTACAGGGGGTTAAATCAGCCCCAGCATTTT
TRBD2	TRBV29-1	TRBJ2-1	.	CSVENGGGARVNNEQFF	TGCAGCGTTGAAAACGGCGGGGGGGCCCGGGTGAACAATGAGCAGTTCTTC
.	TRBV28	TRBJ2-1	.	CASSFHSKRREFGEQFF	TGTGCCAGCAGTTTCCACTCCAAAAGGAGGGAATTTGGTGAGCAGTTCTTC
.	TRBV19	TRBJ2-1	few	CASSQGGGPYNEQFF	TGTGCCAGTAGTCAGGGGGGAGGACCCTACAATGAGCAGTTCTTC
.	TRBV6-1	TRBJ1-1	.	CASSEFIYGFPEAFF	TGTGCCAGCAGTGAATTTATCTATGGGTTCCCTGAAGCTTTCTTT
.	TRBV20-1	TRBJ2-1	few	CSASPGAWYNEQFF	TGCAGTGCTAGCCCGGGAGCGTGGTACAATGAGCAGTTCTTC
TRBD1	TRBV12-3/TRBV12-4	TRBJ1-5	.	CASTATGHPNQPQHF	TGTGCCAGCACCGCGACAGGGCACCCAAATCAGCCCCAGCATTTT
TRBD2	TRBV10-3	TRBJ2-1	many	CAINMAGMSGRKNEQFF	TGTGCCATCAATATGGCGGGGATGAGCGGGAGGAAAAATGAGCAGTTCTTC
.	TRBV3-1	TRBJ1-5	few	CASSQGYRGNQPQHF	TGTGCCAGCAGCCAAGGGTACAGGGGCAATCAGCCCCAGCATTTT
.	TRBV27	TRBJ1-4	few	CASSLGLLREKLFF	TGTGCCAGCAGTTTAGGTCTCCTGAGGGAAAAACTGTTTTTT
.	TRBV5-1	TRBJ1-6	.	CASSLSSLSSYNSPLHF	TGCGCCAGCAGCTTGTCGTCGTTAAGCTCCTATAATTCACCCCTCCACTTT
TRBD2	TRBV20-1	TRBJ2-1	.	CSASGTRPLDEQFF	TGCAGTGCTAGTGGGACTAGGCCCTTGGATGAGCAGTTCTTC
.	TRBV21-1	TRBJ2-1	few	CASSKRGVREAVHEQFF	TGTGCCAGCAGCAAACGAGGGGTGAGGGAGGCAGTCCATGAGCAGTTCTTC
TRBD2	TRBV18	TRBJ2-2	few	CASSPARTSGSSTGELFF	TGTGCCAGCTCACCGGCCAGAACTAGCGGGAGTTCAACTGGGGAGCTGTTTTTT
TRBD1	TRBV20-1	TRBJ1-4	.	CSARAFRDSGEKLFF	TGCAGTGCTAGGGCGTTCCGGGACAGCGGGGAAAAACTGTTTTTT
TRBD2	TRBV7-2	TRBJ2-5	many	CASSLASSGKETQYF	TGTGCCAGCAGCTTAGCATCTAGCGGGAAAGAGACCCAGTACTTC
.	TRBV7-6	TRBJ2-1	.	CASSLRPQLGYNEQFF	TGTGCCAGCAGCTTAAGGCCTCAGTTGGGCTACAATGAGCAGTTCTTC
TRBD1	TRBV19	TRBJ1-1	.	CASSTRGQPNTEAFF	TGTGCCAGTAGTACACGGGGACAGCCGAACACTGAAGCTTTCTTT
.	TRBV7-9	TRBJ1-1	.	CASSLVSGGAQDTEAFF	TGTGCCAGCAGCTTAGTCTCCGGGGGGGCTCAGGACACTGAAGCTTTCTTT
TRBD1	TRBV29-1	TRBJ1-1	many	CSAGTVRNTEAFF	TGCAGCGCAGGGACAGTTAGGAACACTGAAGCTTTCTTT
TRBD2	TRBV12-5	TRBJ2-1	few	CASGLRLAGYNEQFF	TGTGCTAGTGGTTTGCGACTAGCGGGCTACAATGAGCAGTTCTTC
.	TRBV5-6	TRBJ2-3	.	CASSFLPVFDTQYF	TGTGCCAGCAGCTTCCTCCCGGTGTTTGATACGCAGTATTTT
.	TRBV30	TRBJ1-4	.	CAWSVLREKLFF	TGTGCCTGGAGTGTACTTCGAGAAAAACTGTTTTTT
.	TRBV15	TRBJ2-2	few	CATSRQSNTGELFF	TGTGCCACCAGCCGACAGTCGAACACCGGGGAGCTGTTTTTT
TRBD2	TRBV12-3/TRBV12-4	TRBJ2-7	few	CASSRGEGAYEQYF	TGTGCCAGCAGCCGAGGGGAGGGAGCCTACGAGCAGTACTTC
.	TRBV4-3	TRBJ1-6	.	CASSQGQANSPLHF	TGCGCCAGCAGCCAAGGGCAGGCAAATTCACCCCTCCACTTT
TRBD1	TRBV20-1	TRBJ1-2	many	CSAPRLDRGYGYTF	TGCAGTGCCCCGCGCCTCGACAGGGGCTATGGCTACACCTTC
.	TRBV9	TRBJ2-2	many	CASSPELANTGELFF	TGTGCCAGCAGCCCCGAACTAGCGAACACCGGGGAGCTGTTTTTT
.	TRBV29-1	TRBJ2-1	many	CSVEPRPYFTTGSYNEQFF	TGCAGCGTTGAGCCCCGCCCTTACTTCACTACGGGGTCCTACAATGAGCAGTTCTTC
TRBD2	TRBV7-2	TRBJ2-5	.	CASSSPAFAGGQETQYF	TGTGCCAGCAGCTCACCCGCTTTTGCGGGAGGCCAAGAGACCCAGTACTTC
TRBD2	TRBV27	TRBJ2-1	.	CASSKIAGGRVNEQFF	TGTGCCAGCAGCAAGATAGCGGGAGGGAGGGTCAATGAGCAGTTCTTC
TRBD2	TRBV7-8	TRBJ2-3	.	CASSSLLAGTTDTQYF	TGTGCCAGCAGCTCCCTCCTAGCGGGAACCACAGATACGCAGTATTTT
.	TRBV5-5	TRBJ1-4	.	CASSLFYGHNEKLFF	TGTGCCAGCAGCTTGTTCTACGGACACAATGAAAAACTGTTTTTT
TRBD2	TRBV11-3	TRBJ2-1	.	CASSLEGGPYHEQFF	TGTGCCAGCAGCTTAGAGGGAGGGCCGTATCATGAGCAGTTCTTC
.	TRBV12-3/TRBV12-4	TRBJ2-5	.	CASSLEATQTQYF	TGTGCCAGCAGTCTAGAGGCCACTCAGACCCAGTACTTC
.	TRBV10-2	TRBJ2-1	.	CASSGASSYNEQFF	TGCGCCAGCAGTGGCGCAAGCTCCTACAATGAGCAGTTCTTC
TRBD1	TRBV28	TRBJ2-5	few	CASSTDRGVSLETQYF	TGTGCCAGCAGTACGGACAGGGGGGTTTCGTTAGAGACCCAGTACTTC
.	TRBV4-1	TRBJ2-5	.	CASSQVGMLSKELEETQYF	TGCGCCAGCAGCCAAGTTGGGATGTTATCGAAGGAGCTTGAAGAGACCCAGTACTTC
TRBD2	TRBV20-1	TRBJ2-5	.	CSASLGSLAGGLETQYF	TGCAGTGCTAGCCTTGGAAGCCTAGCGGGGGGGCTAGAGACCCAGTACTTC
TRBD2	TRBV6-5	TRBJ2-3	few	CASSSGLAGGLDTQYF	TGTGCCAGCAGTTCGGGACTAGCGGGAGGTTTAGATACGCAGTATTTT
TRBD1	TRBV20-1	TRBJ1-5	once	CSAREDRVLDQPQHF	TGCAGTGCTAGAGAGGACAGGGTTTTGGATCAGCCCCAGCATTTT
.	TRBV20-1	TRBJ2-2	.	CSAPDRQNTGELFF	TGCAGTGCTCCCGACAGACAAAACACCGGGGAGCTGTTTTTT
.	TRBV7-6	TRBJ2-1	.	CASSNSVRSYNEQFF	TGTGCCAGCAGCAATAGCGTCCGCTCCTACAATGAGCAGTTCTTC
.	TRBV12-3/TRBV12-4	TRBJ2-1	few	CASSLGVVSYNEQFF	TGTGCCAGCAGTTTAGGAGTAGTTTCCTACAATGAGCAGTTCTTC
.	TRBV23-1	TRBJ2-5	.	CASSQSALGIETQYF	TGCGCCAGCAGTCAATCGGCACTTGGGATTGAGACCCAGTACTTC